This T cell receptor beta chain is drawn from a study of cytomegalovirus exposure and HLA in healthy donors. Study-wide points: Later analysis demonstrated an association between a missense DCLRE1C variant and TCR beta V- and J-gene trimming.

Turning to this clone: The target antigen is unknown.

Germline CDR1 ENHRY, CDR2 SYGVKD. The CDR3 is 15 amino acids. With V trimmed by 4 bases and J by 4 bases, 6 bases remained unmatched. Primers: 60 Vbeta forward and 13 Jbeta reverse. Libraries were prepared by immunoSEQ multiplex PCR; TCRdb keeps only in-frame clonotypes and omits some of them. Here the sample spans approximately 190,000 clones, about 85% being singletons. Sequenced sample: PBMCs. The gene calls are TRBV10-3 and TRBJ2-3; 9 nucleotides align to TRBD2. The receptor's source is a man aged 50 to 59 in good health and CMV-seronegative. The CDR3 spells CAISGKRGVADTQYF. In DNA form, the CDR3 reads TGTGCCATCAGTGGAAAGCGGGGGGTGGCAGATACGCAGTATTTT.